This passage covers 2 T cell receptor beta chains from one sample sequenced in a study of blood T cell repertoires in COVID-19. Clones were read by immunoSEQ multiplex PCR, and TCRdb kept only the in-frame ones, dropping some. The table records some 30,000 clones, about 85% of them present only once. Sequenced input: peripheral blood. The receptors come from a man aged 60 to 75 with active COVID-19.

The rearrangement links TRBV9 to TRBJ2-1; D is perhaps TRBD2 (7 bases). The CDR3 covers 16 residues. V was clipped by 2 bases and J by 7 bases, with 19 bases between them. From germline, CDR1 is SGDLS and CDR2 YYNGEE. In DNA, the CDR3 is TGTGCCAGCAGCGTTGGTGGGGGGGCCCTTAAAAATGAGCAGTTCTTC. Translating gives CASSVGGGALKNEQFF.

This clone showed up just once. This chain joins TRBV9 and TRBJ2-1; 10 bases are shared with TRBD2. From germline, CDR1 is SGDLS and CDR2 YYNGEE. The CDR3 spans 16 residues. Trimming at V came to 3 bases and at J to 3 bases, leaving 6 bases not matched to a gene. The CDR3 DNA sequence: TGTGCCAGCAGCGCCGTAGCGGGGGGATTCTACAATGAGCAGTTCTTC. Protein sequence: CASSAVAGGFYNEQFF.